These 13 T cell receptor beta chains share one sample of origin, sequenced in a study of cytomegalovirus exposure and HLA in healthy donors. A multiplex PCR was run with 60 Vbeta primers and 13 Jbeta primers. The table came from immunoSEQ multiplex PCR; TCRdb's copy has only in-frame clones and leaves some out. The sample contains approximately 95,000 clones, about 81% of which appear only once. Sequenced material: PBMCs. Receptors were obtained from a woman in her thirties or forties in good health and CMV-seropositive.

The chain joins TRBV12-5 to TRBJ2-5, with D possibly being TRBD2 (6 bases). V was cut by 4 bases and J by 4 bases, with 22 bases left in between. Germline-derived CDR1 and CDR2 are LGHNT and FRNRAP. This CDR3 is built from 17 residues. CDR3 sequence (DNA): TGTGCTAGTGGTTCCTCAAAACTAGGGGTCGGGAGAGAGACCCAGTACTTC. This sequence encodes CASGSSKLGVGRETQYF.

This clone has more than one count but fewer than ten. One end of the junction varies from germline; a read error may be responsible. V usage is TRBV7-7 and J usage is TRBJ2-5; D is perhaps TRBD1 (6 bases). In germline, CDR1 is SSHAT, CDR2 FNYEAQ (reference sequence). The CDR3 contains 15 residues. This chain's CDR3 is CASSPGVKFQETQYF. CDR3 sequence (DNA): TGTGCTAGCAGCCCAGGGGTAAAATTCCAAGAGACCCAGTACTTC.

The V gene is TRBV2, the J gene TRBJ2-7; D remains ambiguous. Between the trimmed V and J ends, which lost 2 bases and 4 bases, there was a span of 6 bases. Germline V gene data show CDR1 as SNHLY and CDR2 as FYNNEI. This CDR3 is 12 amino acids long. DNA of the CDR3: TGTGCCAGCAGTGAAACTCGGTACGAGCAGTACTTC. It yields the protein CASSETRYEQYF. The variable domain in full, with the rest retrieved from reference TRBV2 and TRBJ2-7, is EPEVTQTPSHQVTQMGQEVILRCVPISNHLYFYWYRQILGQKVEFLVSFYNNEISEKSEIFDDQFSVERPDGSNFTLKIRSTKLEDSAMYFCASSETRYEQYFGPGTRLTVT.

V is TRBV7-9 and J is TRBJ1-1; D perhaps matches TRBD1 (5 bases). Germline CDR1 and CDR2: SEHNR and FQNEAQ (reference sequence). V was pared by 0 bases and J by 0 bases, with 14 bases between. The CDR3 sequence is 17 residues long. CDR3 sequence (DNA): TGTGCCAGCAGCTTAGCGGGTGGGGCCACTCTGAACACTGAAGCTTTCTTT. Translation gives CASSLAGGATLNTEAFF.

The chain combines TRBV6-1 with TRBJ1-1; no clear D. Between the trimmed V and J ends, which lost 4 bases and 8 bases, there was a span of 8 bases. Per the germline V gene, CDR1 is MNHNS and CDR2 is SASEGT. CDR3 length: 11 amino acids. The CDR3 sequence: CASSAYREAFF. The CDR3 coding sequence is TGTGCCAGCAGTGCATACAGAGAAGCTTTCTTT.

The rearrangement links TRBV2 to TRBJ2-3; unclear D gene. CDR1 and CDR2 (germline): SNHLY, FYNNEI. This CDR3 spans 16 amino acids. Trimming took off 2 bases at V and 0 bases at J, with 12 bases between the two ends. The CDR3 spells CASSEWADASTDTQYF. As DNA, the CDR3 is TGTGCCAGCAGTGAATGGGCAGACGCTAGCACAGATACGCAGTATTTT.

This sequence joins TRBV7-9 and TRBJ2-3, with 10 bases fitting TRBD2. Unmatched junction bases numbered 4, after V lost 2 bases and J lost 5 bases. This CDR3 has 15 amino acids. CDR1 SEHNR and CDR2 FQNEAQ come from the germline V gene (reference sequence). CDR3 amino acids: CASSLILAGEDTQYF. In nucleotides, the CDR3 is TGTGCCAGCAGCTTAATCCTAGCGGGAGAAGATACGCAGTATTTT.

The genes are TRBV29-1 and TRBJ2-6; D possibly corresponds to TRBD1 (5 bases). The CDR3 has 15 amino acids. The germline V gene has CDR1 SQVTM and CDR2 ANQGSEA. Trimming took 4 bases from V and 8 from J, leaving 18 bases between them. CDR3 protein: CSVVLERGASNVLTF. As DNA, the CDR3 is TGCAGCGTTGTATTGGAAAGGGGCGCCTCCAACGTCCTGACTTTC.

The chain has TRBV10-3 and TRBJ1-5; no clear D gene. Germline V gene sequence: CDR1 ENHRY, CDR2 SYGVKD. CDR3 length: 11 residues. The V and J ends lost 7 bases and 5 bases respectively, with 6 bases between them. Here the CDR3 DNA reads TGTGCCATCATACGGGATCAGCCCCAGCATTTT. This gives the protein CAIIRDQPQHF.

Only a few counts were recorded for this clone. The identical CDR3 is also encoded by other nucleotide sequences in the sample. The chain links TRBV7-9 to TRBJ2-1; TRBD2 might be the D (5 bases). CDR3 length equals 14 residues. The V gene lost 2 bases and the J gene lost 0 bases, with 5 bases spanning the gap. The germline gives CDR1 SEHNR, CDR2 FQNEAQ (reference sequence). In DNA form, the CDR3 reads TGTGCCAGCAGCTTAACTAGCTCCTACAATGAGCAGTTCTTC. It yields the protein CASSLTSSYNEQFF.

The CDR3 nucleotides read TGTGCCAGCAGTGTGGGCAGCCCAGATACGCAGTATTTT. This sequence encodes CASSVGSPDTQYF. The chain employs TRBV6-1 and TRBJ2-3; D is unresolved. The CDR3 runs 13 residues. Trimming removed 4 bases at V and 4 bases at J, with 9 bases between. Germline V lookup: CDR1 MNHNS, CDR2 SASEGT.

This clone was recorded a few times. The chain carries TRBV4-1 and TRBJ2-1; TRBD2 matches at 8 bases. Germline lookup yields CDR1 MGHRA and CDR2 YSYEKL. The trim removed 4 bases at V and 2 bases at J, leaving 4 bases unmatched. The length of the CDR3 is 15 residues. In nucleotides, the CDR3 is TGCGCCAGCAGCCGCGCGGGAGGCCCCTACAATGAGCAGTTCTTC. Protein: CASSRAGGPYNEQFF.

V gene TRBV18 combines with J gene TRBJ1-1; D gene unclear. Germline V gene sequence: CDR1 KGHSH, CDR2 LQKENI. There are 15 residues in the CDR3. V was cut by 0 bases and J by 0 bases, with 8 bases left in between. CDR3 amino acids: CASSPPAVLNTEAFF. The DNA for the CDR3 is TGTGCCAGCTCACCACCGGCGGTCCTGAACACTGAAGCTTTCTTT.